This T cell receptor beta chain came from a study of Ad26.COV2.S vaccination and SARS-CoV-2 variants. The sample's treatment: approximately 18 received Ad26.COV2.S at low or high dose, single or two shots; 5 received placebo; per-sample allocation not given. Specimen acquisition occurred on day 63 following the initial vaccine or placebo injection. Some clones are missing from TCRdb's copy, which holds only in-frame ones; the method was immunoSEQ multiplex PCR. The sample shows 350,000 to 450,000 clones, approximately 92% of them seen only once. For this clone: Its antigen is not known.

The CDR3 loop spans 15 amino acids. Trimming left V 0 bases short and J 1 base short, with 10 bases between. Germline CDR1 reads SGHRS; CDR2 reads YFSETQ. Regarding the study as a whole: In TCR breadth and depth analyses, total T cell responses may have been underestimated.

The receptor was derived from a person between 18 and 65 years old who received the Ad26.COV2.S COVID-19 vaccine or a placebo. The specimen comprised peripheral blood, sampled in a trial of Ad26.COV2.S vaccine versus placebo. The chain employs TRBV5-1 and TRBJ1-1; the D is unclear. CDR3 amino acids: CASSLAHSPNTEAFF. The CDR3, as DNA: TGCGCCAGCAGCTTGGCCCACAGTCCGAACACTGAAGCTTTCTTT.